These 7 T cell receptor beta chains were all obtained from the same sample, sequenced in a study of T cell changes during pregnancy in multiple sclerosis. Clones were sequenced by immunoSEQ multiplex PCR, and TCRdb holds only the in-frame ones, with some missing. The sample yields about 71,000 clones, approximately 92% seen once. The sequencing here drew on peripheral blood, taken in the third trimester of pregnancy. Receptors were obtained from a female donor with multiple sclerosis, enrolled in a pregnancy study.

The chain has TRBV1 and TRBJ1-2; the table's D call TRBD1 went unverified against the DNA. TRBV1 is listed as a pseudogene. CDR3 size: 14 residues. The CDR3 nucleotides are TGCACCAGCAGCCAAGGCGGACAGGTCTATGGCTACACCTTC. Translating it yields CTSSQGGQVYGYTF.

J is TRBJ1-5 and V is TRBV6-1, with D uncertain. The CDR3 loop spans 15 amino acids. Germline assignment: CDR1 MNHNS and CDR2 SASEGT. Trimming took off 4 bases at V and 4 bases at J, with 14 bases between the two ends. The CDR3 loop is CASSAPQTGNQPQHF. CDR3 sequence (DNA): TGTGCCAGCAGTGCCCCTCAGACGGGTAATCAGCCCCAGCATTTT.

The genes are TRBV14 and TRBJ2-1; 11 nucleotides line up with TRBD2. The CDR3 sequence is 15 residues long. Germline loops: CDR1 SGHDN, CDR2 FVKESK. The ends lost 3 bases at V and 10 bases at J; junction bases unmatched: 8. Written as DNA, the CDR3 is TGTGCCAGCAGCCACATACTAGCGGGAGCGAGGGAGCAGTTCTTC. As protein: CASSHILAGAREQFF.

The chain employs TRBV19 and TRBJ2-7; D possibly corresponds to TRBD2 (6 bases). Trimming cost V 6 bases and J 2 bases, with 17 bases left between them. The germline CDR1 and CDR2 sequences are LNHDA and SQIVND (reference sequence). The CDR3 is 15 residues long. CDR3 loop: CASRSSTGETYEQYF. In nucleotides, the CDR3 is TGTGCCAGTAGAAGTTCAACGGGGGAAACCTACGAGCAGTACTTC.

This clone has a single count. The V call is TRBV4-1, the J call TRBJ2-1, with TRBD1 matching over 10 bases. V lost 4 bases and J lost 4; bases outside the gene matches: 10. Germline V gives CDR1 MGHRA, CDR2 YSYEKL. CDR3 length: 17 amino acids. The CDR3 DNA reads as TGCGCCAGCAGCCGAAAACCGGGACAGGGGAAATACAATGAGCAGTTCTTC. It codes for CASSRKPGQGKYNEQFF.

The chain recombines TRBV5-1 with TRBJ1-2; D gene unclear. The CDR3 sequence is 13 residues long. Trimming took 4 bases from V and 3 from J, leaving 10 bases between them. In germline, CDR1 is SGHRS, CDR2 YFSETQ. DNA of the CDR3: TGCGCCAGCAGCCCCCAGGTAGACTATGGCTACACCTTC. It yields the protein CASSPQVDYGYTF. The complete variable domain, with remaining parts taken from reference TRBV5-1 and TRBJ1-2, reads KAGVTQTPRYLIKTRGQQVTLSCSPISGHRSVSWYQQTPGQGLQFLFEYFSETQRNKGNFPGRFSGRQFSNSRSEMNVSTLELGDSALYLCASSPQVDYGYTFGSGTRLTVV.

The chain combines TRBV19 with TRBJ1-1; TRBD1 agrees at 7 bases. Unmatched junction bases numbered 5, after V lost 3 bases and J lost 1 base. The length of the CDR3 is 15 residues. Germline loops: CDR1 LNHDA, CDR2 SQIVND (reference sequence). The CDR3 nucleotides are TGTGCCAGTAGTATCCAGGGACAGAGGAACACTGAAGCTTTCTTT. It is translated as CASSIQGQRNTEAFF. The full variable domain, completed using reference TRBV19 and TRBJ1-1, is DGGITQSPKYLFRKEGQNVTLSCEQNLNHDAMYWYRQDPGQGLRLIYYSQIVNDFQKGDIAEGYSVSREKKESFPLTVTSAQKNPTAFYLCASSIQGQRNTEAFFGQGTRLTVV.